The rows below give T cell receptor beta chains drawn from one sample of a study of T cells in Graves' hyperthyroidism and ophthalmopathy. TCRdb independently ran MiXCR on the multiplex PCR reads; one entry per CDR3 protein. Here the sample spans 500,000 or so distinct CDR3 sequences, 15% to 20% being singletons. Sequenced sample: blood. The receptor source for this set is a woman in her 30s with Graves' ophthalmopathy. Each CDR3 is given with its conserved first and last residue. The D gene is left open where the match is weak. Where a row states a size, it is once, few, many or the class of an expanded clone; other rows omit it.

>-|14|TRBV3-1|-|TRBJ2-7
TGTGCCAGCAGCCAGGGCCCGCGCGCCTACGAGCAGTACTTC
CASSQGPRAYEQYF
>TRBD2|15|TRBV20-1|many|TRBJ2-5
TGCAGTGCTTCTGGACTAGCGGGAGCCGAAGAGACCCAGTACTTC
CSASGLAGAEETQYF
>-|15|TRBV13|many|TRBJ2-5
TGTGCCAGCAGCTTATCGGTAGGCCCGGCGGGGACCCAGTACTTC
CASSLSVGPAGTQYF
>-|15|TRBV4-1|few|TRBJ1-2
TGCGCCAGCAGCCAAGCTCCGGGCTTCGACTATGGCTACACCTTC
CASSQAPGFDYGYTF
>-|13|TRBV9|few|TRBJ2-3
TGTGCCAGCAGCGTAGCTCTCGCCCATACGCAGTATTTT
CASSVALAHTQYF
>TRBD2|18|TRBV27|-|TRBJ2-5
TGTGCCAGCAGTTTATCCCTCGCGGCGGGAGTTAGTGGAGAGACCCAGTACTTC
CASSLSLAAGVSGETQYF
>-|14|TRBV20-1|-|TRBJ2-5
TGCAGTGCTAGTGTCGACTCTACCGGGGAGACCCAGTACTTC
CSASVDSTGETQYF
>TRBD1|16|TRBV5-5|-|TRBJ2-3
TGTGCCAGCAGCTACCTGGGACAGGGTAGCGCAGATACGCAGTATTTT
CASSYLGQGSADTQYF
>-|16|TRBV5-1|-|TRBJ2-7
TGCGCCAGCAGCTACTCCATTGGCGGGGATTCCTGCGAGCAGTACTTC
CASSYSIGGDSCEQYF
>-|16|TRBV27|-|TRBJ2-3
TGTGCCAGCAGTTTAGGGGCGGGTACTAGCACAGATACGCAGTATTTT
CASSLGAGTSTDTQYF
>TRBD1|12|TRBV20-1|many|TRBJ1-1
TGCAGTGCTAGTAGAACAGGGGTAGGGGCTTTCTTT
CSASRTGVGAFF
>-|14|TRBV7-9|-|TRBJ2-5
TGTGCCAGCAGCTTAACCGGGCCAAAAGAGACCCAGTACTTC
CASSLTGPKETQYF
>-|16|TRBV29-1|many|TRBJ2-3
TGCAGCGTTGAAGACCCTCTAGCGATTAGCACAGATACGCAGTATTTT
CSVEDPLAISTDTQYF
>-|16|TRBV4-1|-|TRBJ1-1
TGCGCCAGCAGCCAAGAGAGGGCGAATAGGGGAACTGAAGCTTTCTTT
CASSQERANRGTEAFF
>TRBD1|15|TRBV11-1|many|TRBJ2-1
TGTGCCAGCAGCTCGGGCTACAGGGGTGGCAATGAGCAGTTCTTC
CASSSGYRGGNEQFF
>-|15|TRBV24-1|many|TRBJ2-3
TGTGCCACCAGTGAGCTAGAGGGGCGGTCAGATACGCAGTATTTT
CATSELEGRSDTQYF
>-|14|TRBV20-1|many|TRBJ2-4
TGCAGTTCGAGGGAAGACGCAGCCAAAAACATTCAGTACTTC
CSSREDAAKNIQYF
>-|15|TRBV2|-|TRBJ2-1
TGTGCCAGCAGTGAATTGAGACCCCAATACAATGAGCAGTTCTTC
CASSELRPQYNEQFF
>-|13|TRBV19|-|TRBJ1-1
TGTGCCAGTAGAGAGCATCAGAACACTGAAGCTTTCTTT
CASREHQNTEAFF
>TRBD1|17|TRBV7-2|-|TRBJ2-6
TGTGCCAGCAGGGCCTCAGCAGGGGGACCTGGGGCCAACGTCCTGACTTTC
CASRASAGGPGANVLTF
>-|13|TRBV7-9|-|TRBJ2-1
TGTGCCAGCAGGTCAGGGGCGGAGAATGAGCAGTTCTTC
CASRSGAENEQFF
>TRBD2|14|TRBV7-2|many|TRBJ2-7
TGTGCCAGCAGCTTCCCGGGGGGGGTTTACGAGCAGTACTTC
CASSFPGGVYEQYF
>TRBD2|16|TRBV20-1|many|TRBJ2-3
TGCAGTGCTAGAGATGGGGCGGGAGGGCCCTCGGATACGCAGTATTTT
CSARDGAGGPSDTQYF
>-|14|TRBV5-4|-|TRBJ2-5
TGTGCCAGCAGCTTGGCCGGACAGAGCGGGACCCAGTACTTC
CASSLAGQSGTQYF
>-|14|TRBV20-1|many|TRBJ2-7
TGCAGTGCTAGATCCTTGAGGGGTGGCTACGAGCAGTACTTC
CSARSLRGGYEQYF
>-|13|TRBV29-1|many|TRBJ2-6
TGCAGCGTGTTACTCTCTGGGGCCAACGTCCTGACTTTC
CSVLLSGANVLTF
>-|12|TRBV30|-|TRBJ2-3
TGTGCCTGGAGTATCTTGGCAGATACGCAGTATTTT
CAWSILADTQYF
>TRBD1|13|TRBV7-2|-|TRBJ1-5
TGTGCCAGCAGCCCAGACAGGGCTCAGCCCCAGCATTTT
CASSPDRAQPQHF
>TRBD1|14|TRBV7-3|-|TRBJ1-6
TGTGCCAGCAGCGCGGGACAGAAAAATTCACCCCTCCACTTT
CASSAGQKNSPLHF
>TRBD2|14|TRBV6-6|-|TRBJ2-1
TGTGCCAGCAGTTACCTACTAGCGGGAGTTGAGCAGTTCTTC
CASSYLLAGVEQFF
>-|14|TRBV7-2|-|TRBJ2-3
TGTGCCAGCAGCTTAGCGCAGGGCACAGATGCGCAGTATTTT
CASSLAQGTDAQYF
>-|17|TRBV3-2|-|TRBJ1-3
TGTGCCAGCAGCGACGACATCGGGGACGACTCTGGAAACACCATATATTTT
CASSDDIGDDSGNTIYF
>-|13|TRBV29-1|many|TRBJ1-1
TGCAGCGTTGACGAGGGTACGAAGACTGAAGCTTTCTTT
CSVDEGTKTEAFF
>TRBD2|14|TRBV7-8|many|TRBJ2-7
TGTGCCAGCAGCCACCCAAGGACTAGCGGCGAGCAGTACTTC
CASSHPRTSGEQYF
>-|13|TRBV20-1|many|TRBJ2-3
TGCAGTGCTAGAGGATTTAACACAGATACGCAGTATTTT
CSARGFNTDTQYF
>TRBD1|12|TRBV30|many|TRBJ1-2
TGTGCCTGGTCCCAGGGGGCCTATGGCTACACCTTC
CAWSQGAYGYTF
>TRBD1|14|TRBV7-3|-|TRBJ1-1
TGTGCCAGCAGCCCGACAGGGGTCATCACTGAAGCTTTCTTT
CASSPTGVITEAFF
>-|14|TRBV4-3|-|TRBJ2-7
TGCGCCAGCAGCCCCAATACGGGGCCCTACGAGCAGTACTTC
CASSPNTGPYEQYF
>-|16|TRBV20-1|few|TRBJ2-2
TGCAGTGGGGAGAGTGATAAGGGCGCGAACACCGGGGAGCTGTTTTTT
CSGESDKGANTGELFF
>-|14|TRBV18|many|TRBJ2-7
TGTGCCAGCTCACCATCAGGTTCGGCCTACGAGCAGTACTTC
CASSPSGSAYEQYF
>TRBD1|15|TRBV28|few|TRBJ2-2
TGTGCCAGCAGTACCGGGACAGTGGACACCGGGGAGCTGTTTTTT
CASSTGTVDTGELFF